This record looks at one T cell receptor (beta chain) sequence and its context. Its antigen is as yet unknown. Measured with immunoSEQ multiplex PCR; TCRdb has only the in-frame clones, and not every one. The profile covers approximately 140,000 clones, with approximately 93% appearing a single time and 0.85% to 0.95% taken by the ten largest. These data are taken from a study of T cell responses to AZD1222 COVID-19 vaccine. Study outcomes and limitations: Vaccine-associated CD4 TCRs ranged over spike, dominating at 160-218 and 743-854. Seropositive status at baseline applied to only six AZD1222 recipients. Compared with day 0, the breadth and depth of the Spike-specific TCR repertoire rose significantly after two doses of AZD1222. Clonal diversity may have been underestimated in mostly white British donors.

The J segment lost 7 bases and the V segment lost 3 bases, leaving 6 bases of the junction unmatched. Germline V gene data show CDR1 as LNHNV and CDR2 as YYDKDF (reference sequence). The CDR3 length is 14 residues. The genes are TRBV15 and TRBJ1-1; 9 positions match TRBD1. This TCR was sampled from an adult in good health. The sequenced sample was peripheral blood, obtained on day 0 of MenACWY control vaccination. CDR3 sequence: CATSSGQGSGEAFF. The CDR3 bases are TGTGCCACCAGCAGTGGACAGGGGAGTGGTGAAGCTTTCTTT.